What follows are 21 T cell receptor beta chains derived from one specimen sequenced in a study of shared clonotypes between healthy human individuals (dated by TCRdb to the early 2020s). The method behind the library was the immunoSEQ multiplex PCR assay. TCRdb retrieved this table from immuneACCESS and kept in-frame rearrangements only. Not all clones are present; in checked studies, unresolved V genes account for under half, and no reason is known for the remainder. Within this sample are fewer than 400,000 clones, with approximately 79% of them counted one time only. About 9.3% of the sample rests with the top ten. Sequenced material: memory CD4+ T cells sorted from blood. What the cell subset or site label conveys for this sample: CD45RA-negative fraction. Source of these receptors: a man aged 30 to 39 in good health.

The V call is TRBV18, the J call TRBJ2-5; unclear D gene. The CDR3 contains 11 residues. The germline CDR1 and CDR2 sequences are KGHSH and LQKENI. V was shortened by 6 bases and J by 5 bases, with 7 bases between the two germline ends. The CDR3 protein is CASSLEETQYF. The DNA for the CDR3 is TGTGCCAGCTCTCTAGAGGAGACCCAGTACTTC.

The sample holds many counts of this clone. The V and J genes are TRBV27 and TRBJ1-1; 7 bases are a match to TRBD1. V lost 4 bases to trimming and J lost 11 bases; unmatched junction nucleotides: 13. The CDR3 spans 14 residues. Germline lookup yields CDR1 MNHEY and CDR2 SMNVEV (reference sequence). The CDR3 sequence is CASSSPTGKNEAFF. The CDR3 nucleotides are TGTGCCAGCAGTTCCCCGACAGGGAAGAATGAGGCTTTCTTT.

This clone was found a few times. V is TRBV5-4 and J is TRBJ2-5; no firm D call. V dropped 7 bases and J dropped 2 bases, with 12 bases sitting between them. CDR3 size: 13 residues. The germline CDR1 and CDR2 sequences are SGHNT and YYREEE (reference sequence). The DNA of the CDR3 is TGTGCCAGCTCACCCCAGAGACAAGAGACCCAGTACTTC. As protein: CASSPQRQETQYF.

CDR3 nucleotides: TGTGCCAGCAGCCATTTCGGACTAGCGGGAGGTAATGAGCAGTTCTTC. Protein product: CASSHFGLAGGNEQFF. The chain is built from TRBV14 and TRBJ2-1, with TRBD2 identical over 14 bases. CDR3 length: 16 residues. V gave up 3 bases and J gave up 7 bases; unmatched junction bases: 5. Per the germline V gene, CDR1 is SGHDN and CDR2 is FVKESK.

J is TRBJ2-1 and V is TRBV7-2; D call uncertain. The ends were cut back, 3 bases at V and 4 bases at J, with 4 bases in the middle. Germline CDR1 SGHTA, CDR2 FQGNSA. This CDR3 is 12 amino acids long. CDR3 in amino acids: CASSFGYNEQFF. CDR3 coding DNA: TGTGCCAGCAGCTTCGGGTACAATGAGCAGTTCTTC.

The CDR3 nucleotides are TGCGCCAGCAGCTTGGCTACCAGGGTTGAAGCTTTCTTT. It translates to CASSLATRVEAFF. This chain joins TRBV5-1 and TRBJ1-1, with D maybe TRBD1 (5 bases). Germline values: CDR1 SGHRS, CDR2 YFSETQ. The CDR3 is 13 residues long. V lost 0 bases and J lost 7, with 10 bases in between.

The chain's CDR3 is CASYVGGSNTEAFF. The CDR3 nucleotides are TGTGCCAGCTACGTTGGCGGATCGAACACTGAAGCTTTCTTT. The chain uses TRBV28 and TRBJ1-1; D not certain. The germline CDR1 and CDR2 sequences are MDHEN and SYDVKM. V was clipped by 8 bases and J by 1 base, with 14 bases between them. This CDR3 spans 14 amino acids.

J is TRBJ2-7 and V is TRBV9; no definite D call. V was clipped by 0 bases and J by 5 bases, with 3 bases between them. The germline gives CDR1 SGDLS, CDR2 YYNGEE. The CDR3 sequence is 11 residues long. The CDR3 bases are TGTGCCAGCAGCGTAGGGGACGAGCAGTACTTC. Translated: CASSVGDEQYF.

The J gene is TRBJ2-3, the V gene TRBV13; 13 bases match TRBD2. Losses at the gene ends were 3 bases for V and 2 bases for J; bases not matched to a gene: 11. The germline gives CDR1 PRHDT, CDR2 FYEKMQ (reference sequence). The CDR3 sequence is 19 residues long. The CDR3 reads CASSLNRGTSGTSTDTQYF. In DNA form, the CDR3 reads TGTGCCAGCAGCTTGAACCGAGGGACTAGCGGGACGTCCACAGATACGCAGTATTTT.

The rearrangement links TRBV4-3 to TRBJ1-4, with 8 bases fitting TRBD1. This CDR3 has 17 amino acids. Trimming at V came to 3 bases and at J to 4 bases, leaving 10 bases not matched to a gene. The germline V gene encodes CDR1 LGHNA and CDR2 YSLEER. CDR3 DNA: TGCGCCAGCAGCCAGGGAGCTCAGGGGGCCGGTAATGAAAAACTGTTTTTT. It encodes CASSQGAQGAGNEKLFF.

This clone was picked up one time. This chain links TRBV9 with TRBJ1-4; TRBD1 agrees at 9 bases. Germline V gene sequence: CDR1 SGDLS, CDR2 YYNGEE. Trimming at V came to 3 bases and at J to 6 bases, leaving 6 bases not matched to a gene. This CDR3 comprises 15 residues. This chain's CDR3 is CASSAYRDRDEKLFF. The CDR3 region has the DNA TGTGCCAGCAGCGCCTACCGGGACAGGGATGAAAAACTGTTTTTT.

The chain joins TRBV7-2 to TRBJ2-3, with no clear D. Trimming took off 0 bases at V and 2 bases at J, with 3 bases between the two ends. The germline CDR1 and CDR2 sequences are SGHTA and FQGNSA. The CDR3 spans 13 residues. The CDR3 protein is CASSLAFTDTQYF. Written as DNA, the CDR3 is TGTGCCAGCAGCTTAGCGTTCACAGATACGCAGTATTTT. The complete variable domain, with remaining parts taken from reference TRBV7-2 and TRBJ2-3, reads GAGVSQSPSNKVTEKGKDVELRCDPISGHTALYWYRQSLGQGLEFLIYFQGNSAPDKSGLPSDRFSAERTGGSVSTLTIQRTQQEDSAVYLCASSLAFTDTQYFGPGTRLTVL.

The chain is built from TRBV6-1 and TRBJ1-2; tentative D call: TRBD1 (5 bases). Trimming removed 4 bases from V and 4 bases from J, with 10 bases in between. Germline-derived CDR1 and CDR2 are MNHNS and SASEGT. The CDR3 totals 13 residues. The CDR3 DNA is TGTGCCAGCAGTGCCATAGGGGTCTATGGCTACACCTTC. Residues: CASSAIGVYGYTF.

V usage is TRBV5-6 and J usage is TRBJ2-3, with a possible D match to TRBD2 (5 bases). V dropped 2 bases and J dropped 4 bases, with 17 bases sitting between them. This CDR3 spans 16 amino acids. Germline V gene lookup returns CDR1 SGHDT and CDR2 YYEEEE. Here the CDR3 DNA reads TGTGCCAGCAGCTTAAAACTAGGATTTATTGCAGATACGCAGTATTTT. This sequence encodes CASSLKLGFIADTQYF.

The gene calls are TRBV11-2 and TRBJ1-2; 9 bases are a match to TRBD1. CDR1 and CDR2 (germline): SGHAT, FQNNGV. Losses at the gene ends were 4 bases for V and 4 bases for J; bases not matched to a gene: 13. The CDR3 has 17 residues. CDR3 loop: CASSSSGLGDRVYGYTF. The CDR3 nucleotides read TGTGCCAGCAGCTCCAGCGGTTTAGGGGACAGGGTCTATGGCTACACCTTC.

The gene calls are TRBV7-2 and TRBJ1-3; D gene ambiguous. V was pared by 1 base and J by 4 bases, with 11 bases between. The CDR3 extends over 15 amino acids. CDR1 SGHTA and CDR2 FQGNSA come from the germline V gene. The CDR3 region is CASSLGGVRGNTIYF. As DNA, the CDR3 is TGTGCCAGCAGCTTAGGGGGAGTGCGCGGAAACACCATATATTTT. Full variable domain (outside the CDR3, taken from reference TRBV7-2 and TRBJ1-3): GAGVSQSPSNKVTEKGKDVELRCDPISGHTALYWYRQSLGQGLEFLIYFQGNSAPDKSGLPSDRFSAERTGGSVSTLTIQRTQQEDSAVYLCASSLGGVRGNTIYFGEGSWLTVV.

The V gene is TRBV10-1, the J gene TRBJ2-7; possible D gene TRBD2, 7 bases. The CDR3 runs to 16 residues. Germline CDR1 is WNHNN and CDR2 is SYGVQD (reference sequence). V was shortened by 1 base and J by 5 bases, with 18 bases between the two germline ends. CDR3 coding DNA: TGCGCCAGCAGTGAGTGGTTGAGGGGGGGTCAGAACGAGCAGTACTTC. Its translation: CASSEWLRGGQNEQYF.

V is TRBV11-3 and J is TRBJ2-5, with D perhaps matching TRBD2 (5 bases). Trimming left V 5 bases short and J 2 bases short, with 12 bases between. The germline gives CDR1 SGHNT, CDR2 YENEEA. The CDR3 runs to 14 residues. CDR3 bases: TGTGCCAGCAGCCCCAAAGGCGGGCAAGAGACCCAGTACTTC. Its protein is CASSPKGGQETQYF.

This chain links TRBV30 with TRBJ1-3; the D is unclear. The germline gives CDR1 GTSNPN, CDR2 SVGIG (reference sequence). Trimming took off 1 base at V and 4 bases at J, with 5 bases between the two ends. This CDR3 region has 12 residues. CDR3 nucleotide sequence: TGTGCCTGGAGTGGCAGGGGAAACACCATATATTTT. Amino acid sequence: CAWSGRGNTIYF.

V is TRBV29-1 and J is TRBJ1-4, with TRBD1 as a possible D gene (5 bases). CDR1 SQVTM and CDR2 ANQGSEA come from the germline V gene. With 6 bases removed from V and 3 bases from J, the gap between germline ends came to 8 bases. There are 12 residues in the CDR3. The CDR3 bases are TGCAGCGTCCGGGACCCTAATGAAAAACTGTTTTTT. Amino acids: CSVRDPNEKLFF.

This clone was seen once. V and J are TRBV5-8 and TRBJ1-2; tentatively, D is TRBD1 (5 bases). The CDR3 totals 14 residues. V shed 4 bases and J shed 3 bases, with 13 bases lying between them. Looked up from germline, CDR1 is SGHTS and CDR2 is YDEGEE. The CDR3 coding sequence is TGTGCCAGCAGCCTCGGGACGGGATACTATGGCTACACCTTC. This codes for CASSLGTGYYGYTF.